These 26 T cell receptor beta chains were all obtained from the same sample, sequenced in a study of T cells expressing NK-cell markers. For each CDR3 protein, TCRdb gives one entry from its re-call of the 5' RACE reads, without DNA. Recorded for this sample: about half a million distinct CDR3 sequences. Input material: blood T cells: a sorted CD56 or NKG2C T cell subset, CD4+ or CD8+ T cells, or bulk PBMC T cells (not recorded which). Receptors were obtained from a woman between 50 and 59 years old in good health.

The chain recombines TRBV11-1 with TRBJ2-2. Looked up from germline, CDR1 is SGHAT and CDR2 is FQDESV (reference sequence). This CDR3 region has 14 residues. The CDR3 sequence is CASSSISNTGELFF.

This CDR3 reads CASSKAPTSGKKLAKNIQYF. V gene TRBV21-1 combines with J gene TRBJ2-4; TCRdb calls TRBD2, which cannot be checked without DNA. TRBV21-1 is an annotated pseudogene. The CDR3 is 20 residues long.

The J gene is TRBJ1-2, the V gene TRBV10-3; TCRdb's D gene call, TRBD1, goes unchecked for lack of DNA. CDR3 length: 16 amino acids. Germline values: CDR1 ENHRY, CDR2 SYGVKD. CDR3 residues: CAISDYTGWPNYGYTF.

The rearrangement joins TRBV20-1 to TRBJ2-3; TCRdb indicates TRBD1, and absent DNA this call remains unverified. The CDR3 is made up of 16 amino acids. In germline, CDR1 is DFQATT, CDR2 SNEGSKA (reference sequence). The CDR3 loop is CSASPLGRPLVDTQYF.

The CDR3 reads CASSLNAVKETQYF. The chain joins TRBV5-6 to TRBJ2-5. Germline assignment: CDR1 SGHDT and CDR2 YYEEEE. CDR3 length equals 14 residues.

The CDR3: CSVEGNANEKLFF. The V and J genes are TRBV29-1 and TRBJ1-4. Germline CDR1 is SQVTM and CDR2 is ANQGSEA. The CDR3 runs 13 residues.

The chain recombines TRBV9 with TRBJ2-2. CDR1 SGDLS and CDR2 YYNGEE come from the germline V gene. The CDR3 runs 16 residues. CDR3 loop: CASSVRWDVSTGELFF.

The rearrangement joins TRBV29-1 to TRBJ2-1. Germline CDR1 and CDR2: SQVTM and ANQGSEA. The CDR3 extends over 12 amino acids. The CDR3 protein is CSDSLDGNEQFF.

The gene calls are TRBV18 and TRBJ2-1; absent DNA, TCRdb's TRBD2 call cannot be checked. Germline CDR1 and CDR2: KGHSH and LQKENI. The CDR3 length is 15 residues. The CDR3 sequence is CASSPFLGSNDEQFF.

This chain uses TRBV29-1 with TRBJ2-1; TCRdb proposes TRBD1, but this gene call is untestable without DNA. The CDR3 contains 12 residues. The V gene's germline CDR1 is SQVTM and CDR2 ANQGSEA. CDR3 residues: CSLDRGLNEQFF.

The chain has TRBV10-3 and TRBJ1-4; TCRdb designates TRBD1, a call that cannot be tested without DNA. This CDR3 has 12 residues. CDR1 and CDR2 from the germline V gene are ENHRY and SYGVKD. The CDR3 reads CAISAGGEKLFF.

The chain couples TRBV7-2 to TRBJ1-2; TCRdb gives TRBD1 as the D gene, but with no DNA this cannot be confirmed. Looked up from germline, CDR1 is SGHTA and CDR2 is FQGNSA. CDR3 length equals 15 residues. This CDR3 is CASSHKPGQGSGYTF.

The rearrangement links TRBV10-3 to TRBJ1-1; the TCRdb call, TRBD1, lacks DNA for checking. The V gene's germline CDR1 is ENHRY and CDR2 SYGVKD. The CDR3 has 16 residues. This CDR3 is CAISGGDGGLNTEAFF.

V and J are TRBV12-5 and TRBJ2-3. This CDR3 spans 16 amino acids. Germline CDR1 reads LGHNT; CDR2 reads FRNRAP. CDR3 protein: CASGLVLRVGADTQYF. Variable domain in full (rest from reference TRBV12-5 and TRBJ2-3): DARVTQTPRHKVTEMGQEVTMRCQPILGHNTVFWYRQTMMQGLELLAYFRNRAPLDDSGMPKDRFSAEMPDATLATLKIQPSEPRDSAVYFCASGLVLRVGADTQYFGPGTRLTVL.

This chain joins TRBV6-5 and TRBJ2-7; TCRdb selects TRBD2, and the lack of DNA leaves this call unchecked. The length of the CDR3 is 15 residues. Germline assignment: CDR1 MNHEY and CDR2 SVGAGI. CDR3 sequence: CASSYSRASRNEQYF.

The J gene is TRBJ2-2, the V gene TRBV30. CDR1 GTSNPN and CDR2 SVGIG come from the germline V gene (reference sequence). The CDR3 covers 16 residues. The CDR3 spells CACRPDQTTNTGELFF.

The CDR3 spells CASSLDFPGTEAFF. The chain links TRBV11-2 to TRBJ1-1; the D gene TCRdb calls, TRBD1, cannot be checked with no DNA. Germline V gene data show CDR1 as SGHAT and CDR2 as FQNNGV. This CDR3 region has 14 residues.

The J gene is TRBJ1-1, the V gene TRBV29-1. CDR3 length: 13 residues. Germline CDR1 is SQVTM and CDR2 is ANQGSEA. The CDR3 protein is CSVEVAAGAEAFF. Full variable domain (missing parts from reference TRBV29-1 and TRBJ1-1): SAVISQKPSRDICQRGTSLTIQCQVDSQVTMMFWYRQQPGQSLTLIATANQGSEATYESGFVIDKFPISRPNLTFSTLTVSNMSPEDSSIYLCSVEVAAGAEAFFGQGTRLTVV.

The J gene is TRBJ1-1, the V gene TRBV7-2. There are 14 residues in the CDR3. From germline, CDR1 is SGHTA and CDR2 FQGNSA. CDR3 amino acids: CASSLVDTRGTAFF.

V usage is TRBV2 and J usage is TRBJ2-2; TCRdb proposes TRBD2, but this gene call is untestable without DNA. The CDR3 is 14 amino acids. Germline values: CDR1 SNHLY, CDR2 FYNNEI. The CDR3 reads CATTGLALTGELFF.

The rearrangement links TRBV5-1 to TRBJ2-5; the D gene TCRdb calls, TRBD2, cannot be checked with no DNA. The CDR3 totals 16 residues. Germline V CDR1 and CDR2: SGHRS, YFSETQ. The CDR3 reads CASSLGTSGSTETQYF.

The chain is built from TRBV20-1 and TRBJ1-6. The CDR3 is 14 residues long. The V gene's germline CDR1 is DFQATT and CDR2 SNEGSKA (reference sequence). This CDR3 reads CSARDTSYNSPLHF.

The CDR3: CASQPGVTDTQYF. This chain links TRBV10-3 with TRBJ2-3; TCRdb reports TRBD1, a call that lacks DNA to check it against. Germline V gene sequence: CDR1 ENHRY, CDR2 SYGVKD. The CDR3 extends over 13 amino acids.

The chain couples TRBV29-1 to TRBJ2-7. There are 12 residues in the CDR3. In germline, CDR1 is SQVTM, CDR2 ANQGSEA. The chain's CDR3 is CSAGTSAYEQYF.

The chain has TRBV11-2 and TRBJ2-2; TCRdb indicates TRBD2, and absent DNA this call remains unverified. Germline-derived CDR1 and CDR2 are SGHAT and FQNNGV. The CDR3 is 16 residues long. CDR3 sequence reads: CASSLGSGRAGGELFF.

CDR3 sequence reads: CSARGMGGSGNTIYF. V gene TRBV20-1 combines with J gene TRBJ1-3; TCRdb indicates TRBD1, and absent DNA this call remains unverified. The V gene's germline CDR1 is DFQATT and CDR2 SNEGSKA (reference sequence). This CDR3 is built from 15 residues.